The clone carrying this T cell receptor beta chain was seen once. What it recognizes is unknown. Only in-frame clones appear in the TCRdb table, and some are missing; sequencing was by immunoSEQ multiplex PCR. The table lists 3,600 or so clones, 70% to 85% of them singletons, with under 15% in the top ten. The sample originates from a study of immune evolution from preneoplasia to lung adenocarcinoma. Findings and limits, study-wide: Clonality was highest in normal lung, lower in later-stage lesions apparently.

V lost 7 bases, J lost 3 bases, and 12 bases lay in between. CDR3 size: 12 residues. The germline gives CDR1 SQVTM, CDR2 ANQGSEA. The TCR sequence derives from a person aged 70 to 79 with lung adenocarcinoma. Sample: FFPE adjacent normal lung tissue. This sequence joins TRBV29-1 and TRBJ1-1; possibly TRBD1 for D (6 bases). This CDR3 is CSAGGADTEAFF. The CDR3 nucleotides read TGCAGCGCGGGGGGGGCGGACACTGAAGCTTTCTTT.